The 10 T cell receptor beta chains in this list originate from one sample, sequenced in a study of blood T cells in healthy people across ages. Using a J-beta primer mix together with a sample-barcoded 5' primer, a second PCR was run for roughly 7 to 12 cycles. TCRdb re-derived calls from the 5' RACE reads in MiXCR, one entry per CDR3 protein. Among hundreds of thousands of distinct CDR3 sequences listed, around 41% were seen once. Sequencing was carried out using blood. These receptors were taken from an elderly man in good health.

CDR3 sequence (DNA): TGTGCCAGCAGGACCCCCCTTAGCGGGAGGGCCCGTAGTGAGCAGTTCTTC. Its translation is CASRTPLSGRARSEQFF. The rearrangement joins TRBV28 to TRBJ2-1; 11 nucleotides agree with TRBD2. J was trimmed by 9 bases and V by 6 bases; bases with no gene match: 16. CDR1 and CDR2 (germline): MDHEN, SYDVKM. The CDR3 contains 17 residues.

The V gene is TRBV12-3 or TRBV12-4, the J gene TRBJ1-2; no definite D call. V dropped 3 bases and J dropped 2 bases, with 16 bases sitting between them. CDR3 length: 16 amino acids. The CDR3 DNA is TGTGCCAGCAGTTTCTGGTTCGGGTCTGCCAACTATGGCTACACCTTC. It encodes CASSFWFGSANYGYTF.

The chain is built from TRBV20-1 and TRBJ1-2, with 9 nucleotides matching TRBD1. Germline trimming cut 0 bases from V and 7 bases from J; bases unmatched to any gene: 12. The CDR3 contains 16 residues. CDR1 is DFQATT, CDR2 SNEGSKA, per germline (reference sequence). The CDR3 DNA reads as TGCAGTGCTAGAGATCGGGGCCTTACAGGGGGCGGTGGCTACACCTTC. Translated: CSARDRGLTGGGGYTF.

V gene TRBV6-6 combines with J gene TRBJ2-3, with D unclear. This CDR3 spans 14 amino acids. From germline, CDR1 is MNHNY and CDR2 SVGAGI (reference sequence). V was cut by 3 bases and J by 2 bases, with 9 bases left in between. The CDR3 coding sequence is TGTGCCAGCAGTTATATACAAATCACAGATACGCAGTATTTT. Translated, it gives CASSYIQITDTQYF.

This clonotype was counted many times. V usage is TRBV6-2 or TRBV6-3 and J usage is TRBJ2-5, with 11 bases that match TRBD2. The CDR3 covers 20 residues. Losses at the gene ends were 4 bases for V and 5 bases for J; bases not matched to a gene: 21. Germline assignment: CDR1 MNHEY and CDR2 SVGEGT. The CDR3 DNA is TGTGCCAGCAGTTCTACGGGACTAGCGGCCCCGGGGACACTGGGGGAGACCCAGTACTTC. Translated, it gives CASSSTGLAAPGTLGETQYF.

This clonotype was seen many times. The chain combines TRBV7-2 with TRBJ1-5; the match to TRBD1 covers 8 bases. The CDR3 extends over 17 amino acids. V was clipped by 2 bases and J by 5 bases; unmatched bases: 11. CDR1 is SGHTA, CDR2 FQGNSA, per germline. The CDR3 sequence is CASSLRPRTGRDQPQHF. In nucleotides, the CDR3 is TGTGCCAGCAGCTTACGACCAAGGACAGGGCGGGATCAGCCCCAGCATTTT.

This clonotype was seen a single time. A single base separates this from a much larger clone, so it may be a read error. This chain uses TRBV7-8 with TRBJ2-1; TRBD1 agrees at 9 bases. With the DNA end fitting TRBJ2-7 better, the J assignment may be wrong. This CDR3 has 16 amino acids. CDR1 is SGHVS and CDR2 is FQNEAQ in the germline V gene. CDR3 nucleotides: TGTGCCAGCAGCTCCCGGACAGGGGAAGCCTACAATGTGCAGTACTTC. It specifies CASSSRTGEAYNVQYF.

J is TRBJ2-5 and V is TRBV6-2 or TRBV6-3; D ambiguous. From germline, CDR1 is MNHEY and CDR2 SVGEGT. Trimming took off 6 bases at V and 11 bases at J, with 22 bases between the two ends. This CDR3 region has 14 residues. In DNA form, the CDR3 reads TGTGCCAGCAGCCGACAACAGCTAAACAATGAGCAGTACTTC. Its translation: CASSRQQLNNEQYF.

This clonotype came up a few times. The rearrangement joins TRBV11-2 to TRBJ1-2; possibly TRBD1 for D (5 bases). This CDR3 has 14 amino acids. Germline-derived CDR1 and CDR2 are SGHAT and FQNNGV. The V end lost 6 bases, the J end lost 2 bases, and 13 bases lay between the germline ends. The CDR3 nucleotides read TGTGCCAGCAGGGCGACAGATTGGAACTATGGCTACACCTTC. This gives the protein CASRATDWNYGYTF.

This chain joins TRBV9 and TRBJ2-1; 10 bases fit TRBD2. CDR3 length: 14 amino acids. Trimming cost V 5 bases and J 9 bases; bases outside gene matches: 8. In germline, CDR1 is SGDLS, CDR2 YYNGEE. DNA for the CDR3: TGTGCCAGCAGGGGGCTAGCGGGAGATAGTGAGCAGTTCTTC. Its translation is CASRGLAGDSEQFF.